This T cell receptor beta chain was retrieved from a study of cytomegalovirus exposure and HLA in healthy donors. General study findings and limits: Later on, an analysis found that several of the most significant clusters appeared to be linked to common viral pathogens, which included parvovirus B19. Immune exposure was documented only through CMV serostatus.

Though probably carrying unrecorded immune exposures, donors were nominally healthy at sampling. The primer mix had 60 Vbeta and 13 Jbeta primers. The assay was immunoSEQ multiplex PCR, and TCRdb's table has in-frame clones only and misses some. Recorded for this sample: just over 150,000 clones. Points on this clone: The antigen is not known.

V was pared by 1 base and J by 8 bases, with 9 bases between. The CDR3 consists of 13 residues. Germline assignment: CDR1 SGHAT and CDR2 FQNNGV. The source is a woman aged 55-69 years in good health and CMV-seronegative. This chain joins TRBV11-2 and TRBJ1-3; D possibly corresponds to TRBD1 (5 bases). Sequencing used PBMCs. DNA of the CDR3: TGTGCCAGCAGCTTAGCCAGGGCTGACACCATATATTTT. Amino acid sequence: CASSLARADTIYF.